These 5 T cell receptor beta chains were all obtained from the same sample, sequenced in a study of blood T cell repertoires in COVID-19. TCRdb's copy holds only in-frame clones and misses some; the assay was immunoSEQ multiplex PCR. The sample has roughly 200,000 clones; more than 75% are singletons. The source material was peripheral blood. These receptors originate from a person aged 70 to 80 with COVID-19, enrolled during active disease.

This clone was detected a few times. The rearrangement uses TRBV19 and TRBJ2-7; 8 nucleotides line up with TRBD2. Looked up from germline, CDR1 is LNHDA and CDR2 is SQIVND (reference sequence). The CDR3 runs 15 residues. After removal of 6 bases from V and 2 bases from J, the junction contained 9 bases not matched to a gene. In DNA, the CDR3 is TGTGCCAGTAGAGCCAGCGGGAGTTTTACCTACGAGCAGTACTTC. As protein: CASRASGSFTYEQYF.

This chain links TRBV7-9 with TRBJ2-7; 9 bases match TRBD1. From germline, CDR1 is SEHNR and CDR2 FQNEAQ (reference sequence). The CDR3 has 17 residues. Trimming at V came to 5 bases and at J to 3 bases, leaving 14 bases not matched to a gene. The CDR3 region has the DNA TGTGCCAGCAGCCGACTAAGTCCCGGGACAGGGAACTACGAGCAGTACTTC. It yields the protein CASSRLSPGTGNYEQYF.

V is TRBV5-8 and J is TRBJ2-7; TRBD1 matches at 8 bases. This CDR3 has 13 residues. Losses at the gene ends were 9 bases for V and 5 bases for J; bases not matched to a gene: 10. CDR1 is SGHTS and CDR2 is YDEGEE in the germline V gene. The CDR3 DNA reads TGTGCCACCGGCAGGGACAGGAGCGACGAGCAGTACTTC. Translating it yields CATGRDRSDEQYF.

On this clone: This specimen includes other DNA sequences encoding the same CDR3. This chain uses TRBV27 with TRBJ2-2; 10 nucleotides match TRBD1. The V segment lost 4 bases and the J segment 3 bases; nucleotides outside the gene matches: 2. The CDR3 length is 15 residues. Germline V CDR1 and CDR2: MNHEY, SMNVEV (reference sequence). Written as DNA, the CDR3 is TGTGCCAGCAGTTCGGACAGGGGGGACACCGGGGAGCTGTTTTTT. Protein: CASSSDRGDTGELFF.

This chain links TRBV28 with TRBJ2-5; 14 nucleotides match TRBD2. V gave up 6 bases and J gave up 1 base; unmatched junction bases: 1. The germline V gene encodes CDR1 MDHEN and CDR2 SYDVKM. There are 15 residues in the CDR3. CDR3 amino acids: CASSGTSGSQETQYF. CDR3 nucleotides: TGTGCCAGCAGCGGGACTAGCGGGAGCCAAGAGACCCAGTACTTC.